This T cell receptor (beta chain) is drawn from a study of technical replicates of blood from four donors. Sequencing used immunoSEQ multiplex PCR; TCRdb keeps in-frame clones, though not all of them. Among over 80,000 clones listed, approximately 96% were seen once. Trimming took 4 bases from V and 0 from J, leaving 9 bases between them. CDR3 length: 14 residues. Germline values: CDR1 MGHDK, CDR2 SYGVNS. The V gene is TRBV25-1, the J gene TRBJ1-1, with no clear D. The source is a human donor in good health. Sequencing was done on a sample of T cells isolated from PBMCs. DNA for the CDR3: TGTGCCAGCAGTGCGACTTCCATGAACACTGAAGCTTTCTTT. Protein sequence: CASSATSMNTEAFF.